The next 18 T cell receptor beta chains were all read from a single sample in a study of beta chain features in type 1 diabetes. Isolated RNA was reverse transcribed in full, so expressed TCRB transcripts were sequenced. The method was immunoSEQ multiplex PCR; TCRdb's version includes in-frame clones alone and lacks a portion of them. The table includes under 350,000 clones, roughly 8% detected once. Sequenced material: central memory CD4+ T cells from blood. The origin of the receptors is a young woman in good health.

CDR3 sequence reads: CASSHGPLRETQYF. CDR3 sequence (DNA): TGTGCCAGCTCTCACGGGCCCTTAAGGGAGACCCAGTACTTC. The chain employs TRBV18 and TRBJ2-5; D is uncertain. Germline V lookup: CDR1 KGHSH, CDR2 LQKENI. The CDR3 sequence is 14 residues long. V was shortened by 6 bases and J by 5 bases, with 16 bases between the two germline ends.

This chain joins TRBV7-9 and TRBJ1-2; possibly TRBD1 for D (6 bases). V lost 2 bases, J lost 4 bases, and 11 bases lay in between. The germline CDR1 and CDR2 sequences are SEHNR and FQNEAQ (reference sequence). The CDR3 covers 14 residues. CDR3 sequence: CASSLPGTFYGYTF. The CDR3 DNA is TGTGCCAGCAGCTTACCCGGGACATTCTATGGCTACACCTTC.

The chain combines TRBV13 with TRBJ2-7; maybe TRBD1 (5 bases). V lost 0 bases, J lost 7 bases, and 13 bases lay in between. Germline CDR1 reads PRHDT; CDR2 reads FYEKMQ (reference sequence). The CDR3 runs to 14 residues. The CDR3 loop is CASSLGGRATEQYF. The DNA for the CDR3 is TGTGCCAGCAGCTTAGGCGGCAGGGCGACGGAGCAGTACTTC.

The CDR3 loop is CAISDGPQGISPNEQFF. CDR3 in DNA: TGTGCCATCAGTGACGGGCCTCAGGGAATCAGCCCCAATGAGCAGTTCTTC. The chain is built from TRBV10-3 and TRBJ2-1; D may be TRBD1 (5 bases). Trimming removed 3 bases at V and 6 bases at J, with 21 bases between. The CDR3 has 17 amino acids. Germline CDR1 ENHRY, CDR2 SYGVKD.

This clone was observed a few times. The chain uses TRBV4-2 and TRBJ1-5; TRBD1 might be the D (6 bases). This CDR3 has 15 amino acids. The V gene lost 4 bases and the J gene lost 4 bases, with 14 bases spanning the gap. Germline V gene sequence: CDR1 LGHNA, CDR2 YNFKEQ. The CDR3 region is CASSPSGQGNQPQHF. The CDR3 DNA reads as TGTGCCAGCAGCCCCTCAGGGCAGGGGAATCAGCCCCAGCATTTT.

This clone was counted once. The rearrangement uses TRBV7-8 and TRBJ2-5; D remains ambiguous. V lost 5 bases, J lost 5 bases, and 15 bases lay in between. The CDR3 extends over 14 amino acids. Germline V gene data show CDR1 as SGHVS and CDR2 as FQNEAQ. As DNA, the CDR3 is TGTGCCAGCAGCCCTGGACCCCTACGGGAGACCCAGTACTTC. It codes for CASSPGPLRETQYF.

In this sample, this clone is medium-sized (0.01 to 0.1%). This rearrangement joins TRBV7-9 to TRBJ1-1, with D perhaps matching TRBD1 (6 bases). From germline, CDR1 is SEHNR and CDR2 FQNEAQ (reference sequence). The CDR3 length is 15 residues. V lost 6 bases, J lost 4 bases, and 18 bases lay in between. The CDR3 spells CASRPPHRVGTEAFF. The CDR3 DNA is TGTGCCAGCAGGCCTCCTCACAGGGTGGGCACTGAAGCTTTCTTT.

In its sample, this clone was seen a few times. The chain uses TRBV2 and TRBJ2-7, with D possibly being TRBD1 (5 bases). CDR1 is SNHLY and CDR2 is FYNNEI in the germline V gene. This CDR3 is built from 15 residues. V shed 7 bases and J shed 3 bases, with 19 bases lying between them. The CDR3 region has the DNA TGTGCCAGCACCTGGGGCCCCCGATCCATCTACGAGCAGTACGTC. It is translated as CASTWGPRSIYEQYV.

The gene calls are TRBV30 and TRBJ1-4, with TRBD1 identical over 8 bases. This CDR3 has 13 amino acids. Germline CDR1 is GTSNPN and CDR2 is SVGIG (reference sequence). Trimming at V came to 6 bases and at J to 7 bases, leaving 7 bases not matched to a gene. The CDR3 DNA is TGTGCCTGCGCAGGGGGCTCCGGTGAAAAACTGTTTTTT. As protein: CACAGGSGEKLFF.

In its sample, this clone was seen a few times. The CDR3 DNA follows: TGTGCCAGCAGCAAGGGGACAGGGGCGAACACAGATACGCAGTATTTT. Translated, it gives CASSKGTGANTDTQYF. The rearrangement uses TRBV21-1 and TRBJ2-3; TRBD1 reflects the table's D call only, with no check against the DNA. TRBV21-1 is recorded as a pseudogene. The length of the CDR3 is 16 residues.

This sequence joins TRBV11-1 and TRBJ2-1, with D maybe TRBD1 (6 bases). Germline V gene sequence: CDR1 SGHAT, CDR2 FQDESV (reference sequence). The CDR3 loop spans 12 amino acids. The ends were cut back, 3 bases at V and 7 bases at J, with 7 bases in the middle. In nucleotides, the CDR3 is TGTGCCAGCAGCTTCAGGGGTAATGAGCAGTTCTTC. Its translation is CASSFRGNEQFF.

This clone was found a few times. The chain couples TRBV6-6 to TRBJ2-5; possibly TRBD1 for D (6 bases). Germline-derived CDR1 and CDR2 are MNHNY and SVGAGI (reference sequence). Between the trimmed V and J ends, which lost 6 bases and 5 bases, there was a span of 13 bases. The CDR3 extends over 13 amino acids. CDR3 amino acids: CASSLYRAETQYF. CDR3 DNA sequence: TGTGCCAGCAGCCTTTACAGGGCTGAGACCCAGTACTTC.

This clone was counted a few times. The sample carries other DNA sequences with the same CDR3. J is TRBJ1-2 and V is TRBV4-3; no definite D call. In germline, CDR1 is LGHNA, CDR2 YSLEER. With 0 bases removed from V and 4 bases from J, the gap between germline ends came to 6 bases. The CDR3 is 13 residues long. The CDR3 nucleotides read TGCGCCAGCAGCCAAGATCGGCGCTATGGCTACACCTTC. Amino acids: CASSQDRRYGYTF.

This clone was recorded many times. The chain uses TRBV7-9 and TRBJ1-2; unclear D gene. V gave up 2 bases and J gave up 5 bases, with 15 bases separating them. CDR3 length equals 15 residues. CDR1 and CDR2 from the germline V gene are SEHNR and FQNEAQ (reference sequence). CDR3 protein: CASSLLSVTPYGYTF. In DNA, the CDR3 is TGTGCCAGCAGCTTACTCAGCGTCACTCCATATGGCTACACCTTC.

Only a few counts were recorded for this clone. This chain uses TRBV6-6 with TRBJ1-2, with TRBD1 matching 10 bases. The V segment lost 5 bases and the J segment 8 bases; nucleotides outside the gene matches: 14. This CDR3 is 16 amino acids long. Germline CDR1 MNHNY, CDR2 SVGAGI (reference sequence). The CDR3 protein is CASSKSMGQGRLGYTF. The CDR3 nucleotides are TGTGCCAGCAGTAAATCTATGGGACAGGGGAGGTTGGGCTACACCTTC.

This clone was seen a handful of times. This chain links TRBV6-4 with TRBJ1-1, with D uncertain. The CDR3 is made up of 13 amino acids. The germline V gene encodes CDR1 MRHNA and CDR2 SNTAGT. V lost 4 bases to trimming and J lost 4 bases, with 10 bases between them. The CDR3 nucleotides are TGTGCCAGCAGTGCCGGGTCGGTCACTGAAGCTTTCTTT. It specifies CASSAGSVTEAFF.

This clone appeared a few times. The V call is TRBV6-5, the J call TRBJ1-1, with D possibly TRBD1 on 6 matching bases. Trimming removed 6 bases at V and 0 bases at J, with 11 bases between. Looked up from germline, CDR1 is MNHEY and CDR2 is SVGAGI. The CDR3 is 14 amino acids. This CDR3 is CASSPDRVNTEAFF. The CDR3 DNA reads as TGTGCCAGCAGCCCGGACAGAGTGAACACTGAAGCTTTCTTT.

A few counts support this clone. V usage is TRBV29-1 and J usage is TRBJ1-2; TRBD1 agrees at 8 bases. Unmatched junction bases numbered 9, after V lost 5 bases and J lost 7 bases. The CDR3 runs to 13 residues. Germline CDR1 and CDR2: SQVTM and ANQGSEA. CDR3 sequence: CSVRGQGAAGYTF. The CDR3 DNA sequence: TGCAGCGTTCGGGGGCAGGGGGCTGCTGGCTACACCTTC. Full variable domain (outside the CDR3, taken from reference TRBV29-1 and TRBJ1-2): SAVISQKPSRDICQRGTSLTIQCQVDSQVTMMFWYRQQPGQSLTLIATANQGSEATYESGFVIDKFPISRPNLTFSTLTVSNMSPEDSSIYLCSVRGQGAAGYTFGSGTRLTVV.